This T cell receptor beta chain was captured in a study of beta chain features in type 1 diabetes (dated 2018 in TCRdb). Describing the broader study: Patients and healthy donors did not differ in mean age, gender distribution, total cell number or subset yield. Regulatory and stem cell-like memory subsets were obtained from only 8 patients and roughly 8 healthy donors, while naive and central memory subsets were obtained from all 30 or so donors. In the study, TCRB repertoires of sorted circulating CD4+ T cell subsets from recently diagnosed type 1 diabetes patients were compared with those of matched healthy donors. A total of just under 110,000,000 sorted cells were examined across all samples, and RNA yield correlated strongly with the number of cells per subset.

A single peripheral blood draw of around 0.11 L on average was collected from each donor into heparinised tubes. Naive, central memory, regulatory and stem cell-like memory CD4+ T cells were sorted on a BD FACSAria II using a panel including CD45RO, CCR7, CD25, CD127, CD95 and CD27. Every sorted population had a purity above 95%. Right away, PBMCs were isolated by Lymphoprep density gradient centrifugation and were stained directly, with no culture step. To minimize batch effects, samples were stained and sorted in pairs, one healthy donor with one patient per experiment. The investigation overall reported the following: Naive, central memory and regulatory TCRB repertoires appeared more similar among patients than among healthy donors. Because cDNA was sequenced instead of genomic DNA, activated cells with high expression could be over-represented, although the groups did not differ in activation or CD3 levels. Type 1 diabetes patients showed a moderate but significant shortening of TCRB CDR3 length in all four CD4+ subsets. PCR might favor shorter templates, but patient and control samples were amplified and corrected together, so any skew would affect both groups equally. At VDJ recombination sites, type 1 diabetes patients had fewer insertions and more deleted nucleotides, which implies abnormalities in thymic rearrangement. Because the HLA sub-analyses included only small numbers of individuals, any influence of HLA type on TCRB rearrangement was left unresolved.

CDR3 length: 14 amino acids, cysteine to phenylalanine. Only CDR3 DNA is held: 42 bases, read in frame from base 1. V is cut by 2 bases and J by 8 bases, and the space between the germline ends is 15 bases. The germline V gene encodes CDR1 KGHSH and CDR2 LQKENI. The table lists this clone with a few counts. Which antigen it targets is not known. No quality values exist for individual bases; no much larger clone is one base distant. The High Capacity cDNA Reverse Transcription Kit was used to reverse transcribe all of the isolated RNA, meaning that expressed TCRB transcripts were what got sequenced. Deep immunoSEQ sequencing was applied to naive, central memory and regulatory T cell samples, giving an average of roughly 3.6 million total reads per sample. Sorted cells were lysed in RLT buffer, and RNA was extracted using DNase-treated RNeasy Micro or Mini kits according to cell number. To prevent cross-contamination, each cell subset was processed individually, whereas patient and healthy donor samples were processed jointly. The immunoSEQ multiplex PCR was used to amplify TCRB sequences from cDNA, generating 87-bp fragments that spanned the CDR3 region. Amplicons were sequenced on the Illumina HiSeq platform. On the study's bioinformatics: PCR bias was computationally corrected using synthetic template baselines, reads within Hamming distance 2 were collapsed, and singletons that could not be merged were discarded. Reads were aligned to IMGT to assign V, D and J genes, CDR3 length, and insertions or deletions at six rearrangement sites. Within each subset, clonotype counts were normalized to the number of sorted cells before true diversity and Gini coefficients were calculated with the tcR R package. The overlap coefficient, calculated on TCRB nucleotide sequences, was used to measure repertoire sharing. The source is immuneACCESS, and TCRdb retained only in-frame sequences with V and J called. Part of the clones is not carried over; for the studies checked, unresolved V genes explain less than half of this, and the remainder is unexplained. V and J calls plus clone size are reproduced from that table; the DNA served to infer D and trimming. The sample table records about 220,000 clones; roughly a tenth of these occur just once. 1% to 1.5% of the sample is in the top ten clones.

This TCR came from a man younger than 30 in good health. The sequenced material came from central memory CD4+ T cells from blood. The rearrangement combines TRBV18 with TRBJ1-2; matching of 6 bases hints at TRBD1 as the D gene. This receptor has the CDR3 CASSPSRGAEGYTF. The sequence in DNA is TGTGCCAGCTCACCATCACGGGGGGCGGAAGGCTACACCTTC. The reference TRBV18 and TRBJ1-2 proteins fill in what lies around the CDR3, so the full variable domain reads NAGVMQNPRHLVRRRGQEARLRCSPMKGHSHVYWYRQLPEEGLKFMVYLQKENIIDESGMPKERFSAEFPKEGPSILRIQQVVRGDSAAYFCASSPSRGAEGYTFGSGTRLTVV.